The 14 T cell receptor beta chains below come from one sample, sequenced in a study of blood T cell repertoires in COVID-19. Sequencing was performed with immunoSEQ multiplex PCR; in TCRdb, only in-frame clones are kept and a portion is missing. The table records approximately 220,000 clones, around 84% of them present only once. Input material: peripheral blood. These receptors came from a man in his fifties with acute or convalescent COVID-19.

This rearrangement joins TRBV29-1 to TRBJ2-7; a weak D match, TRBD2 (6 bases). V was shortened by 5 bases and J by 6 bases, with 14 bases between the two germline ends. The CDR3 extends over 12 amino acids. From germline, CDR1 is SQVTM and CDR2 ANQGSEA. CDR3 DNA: TGCAGCGTTACCGGGACTGCGGTCGAGCAGTACTTC. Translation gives CSVTGTAVEQYF.

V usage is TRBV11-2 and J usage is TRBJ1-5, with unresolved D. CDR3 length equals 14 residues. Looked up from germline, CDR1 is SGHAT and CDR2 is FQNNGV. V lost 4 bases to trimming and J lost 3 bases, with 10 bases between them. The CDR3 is CASSSVGDNQPQHF. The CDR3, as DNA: TGTGCCAGCAGCTCTGTGGGCGACAATCAGCCCCAGCATTTT.

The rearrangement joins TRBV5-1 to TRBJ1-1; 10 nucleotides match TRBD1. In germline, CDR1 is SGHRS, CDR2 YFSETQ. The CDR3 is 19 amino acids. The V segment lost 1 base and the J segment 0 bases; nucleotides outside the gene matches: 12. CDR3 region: CASSLRDRGSRGMNTEAFF. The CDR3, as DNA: TGCGCCAGCAGCTTGAGGGACAGGGGAAGTAGGGGGATGAACACTGAAGCTTTCTTT.

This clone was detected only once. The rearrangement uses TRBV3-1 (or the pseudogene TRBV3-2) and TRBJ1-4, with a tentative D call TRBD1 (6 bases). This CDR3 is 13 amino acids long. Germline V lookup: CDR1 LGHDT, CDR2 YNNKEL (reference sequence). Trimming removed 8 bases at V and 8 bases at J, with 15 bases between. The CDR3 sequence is CASSRGAGEKLFF. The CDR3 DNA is TGTGCCAGCTCGCGGGGGGCGGGCGAAAAACTGTTTTTT.

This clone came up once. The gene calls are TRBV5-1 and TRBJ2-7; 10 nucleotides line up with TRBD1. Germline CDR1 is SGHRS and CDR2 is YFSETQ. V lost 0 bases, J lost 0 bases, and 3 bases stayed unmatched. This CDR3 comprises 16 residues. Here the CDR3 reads CASSLAGTGDSYEQYF. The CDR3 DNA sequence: TGCGCCAGCAGCTTGGCCGGGACAGGGGACTCCTACGAGCAGTACTTC.

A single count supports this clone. CDR3 loop: CASKGQGTLYNEQFF. The CDR3 bases are TGTGCCAGCAAAGGACAGGGCACCTTATACAATGAGCAGTTCTTC. This chain links TRBV2 with TRBJ2-1; 8 bases are shared with TRBD1. Germline V CDR1 and CDR2: SNHLY, FYNNEI. After removal of 7 bases from V and 4 bases from J, the junction contained 9 bases not matched to a gene. This CDR3 is built from 15 residues.

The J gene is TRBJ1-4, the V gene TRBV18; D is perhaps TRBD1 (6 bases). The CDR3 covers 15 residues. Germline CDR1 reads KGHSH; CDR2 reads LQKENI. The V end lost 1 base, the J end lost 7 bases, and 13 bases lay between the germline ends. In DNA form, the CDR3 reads TGTGCCAGCTCACCACGAAGGGGGAAGAGTGAAAAACTGTTTTTT. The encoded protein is CASSPRRGKSEKLFF.

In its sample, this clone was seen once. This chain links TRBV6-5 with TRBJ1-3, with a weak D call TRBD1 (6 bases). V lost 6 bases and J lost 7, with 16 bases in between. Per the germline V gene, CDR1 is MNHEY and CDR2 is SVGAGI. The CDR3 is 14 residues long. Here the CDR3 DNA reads TGTGCCAGCAGCTACATGGGGGGGGCGAACACCATATATTTT. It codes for CASSYMGGANTIYF.

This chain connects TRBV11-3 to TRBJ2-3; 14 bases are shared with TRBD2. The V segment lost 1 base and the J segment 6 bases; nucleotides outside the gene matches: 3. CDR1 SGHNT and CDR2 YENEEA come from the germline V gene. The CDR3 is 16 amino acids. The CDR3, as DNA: TGTGCCAGCAGCTTAGGGCGGACTAGCGGGGGGGATACGCAGTATTTT. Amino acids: CASSLGRTSGGDTQYF.

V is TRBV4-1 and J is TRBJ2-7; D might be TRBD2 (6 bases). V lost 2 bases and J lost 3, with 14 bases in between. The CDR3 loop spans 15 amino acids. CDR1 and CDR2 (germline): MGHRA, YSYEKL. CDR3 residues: CASSQLTGGFYEQYF. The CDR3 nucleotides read TGCGCCAGCAGCCAACTCACAGGAGGGTTCTACGAGCAGTACTTC.

CDR3 DNA: TGTGCCAGCAGGGCGGTTTGGTCCGACTACGAGCAGTACTTC. Translating gives CASRAVWSDYEQYF. The chain recombines TRBV6-5 with TRBJ2-7; D ambiguous. Trimming removed 6 bases from V and 3 bases from J, with 15 bases in between. Germline V gives CDR1 MNHEY, CDR2 SVGAGI. The CDR3 runs to 14 residues.

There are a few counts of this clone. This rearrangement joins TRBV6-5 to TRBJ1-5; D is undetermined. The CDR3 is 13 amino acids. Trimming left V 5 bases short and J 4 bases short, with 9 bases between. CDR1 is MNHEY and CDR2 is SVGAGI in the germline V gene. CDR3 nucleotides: TGTGCCAGCAGTCCCTGGGCAAATCAGCCCCAGCATTTT. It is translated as CASSPWANQPQHF.

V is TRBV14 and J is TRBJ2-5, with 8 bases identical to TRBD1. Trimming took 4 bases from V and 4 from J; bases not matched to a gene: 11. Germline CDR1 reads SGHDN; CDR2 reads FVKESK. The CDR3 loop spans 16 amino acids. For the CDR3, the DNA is TGTGCCAGCAGCCTGACCCCGACAGGGGTTGGAGAGACCCAGTACTTC. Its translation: CASSLTPTGVGETQYF.

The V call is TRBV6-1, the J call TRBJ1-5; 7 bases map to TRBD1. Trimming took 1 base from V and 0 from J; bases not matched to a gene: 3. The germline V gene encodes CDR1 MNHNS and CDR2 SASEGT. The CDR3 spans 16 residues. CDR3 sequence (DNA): TGTGCCAGCAGTGAAGGTGGGACAGTTAGCAATCAGCCCCAGCATTTT. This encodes CASSEGGTVSNQPQHF.